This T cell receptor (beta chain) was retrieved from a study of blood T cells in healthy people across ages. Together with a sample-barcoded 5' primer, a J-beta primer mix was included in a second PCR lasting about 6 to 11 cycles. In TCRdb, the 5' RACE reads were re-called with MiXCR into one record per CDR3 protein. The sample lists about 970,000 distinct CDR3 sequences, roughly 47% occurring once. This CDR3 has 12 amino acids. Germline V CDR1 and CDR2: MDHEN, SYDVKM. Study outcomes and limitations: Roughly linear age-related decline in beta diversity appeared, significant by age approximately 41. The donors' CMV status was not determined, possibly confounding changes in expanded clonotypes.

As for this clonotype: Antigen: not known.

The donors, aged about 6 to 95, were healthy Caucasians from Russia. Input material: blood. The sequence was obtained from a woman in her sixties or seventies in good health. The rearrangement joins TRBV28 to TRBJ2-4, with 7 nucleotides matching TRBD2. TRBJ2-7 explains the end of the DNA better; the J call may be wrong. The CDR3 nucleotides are TGTGCCAGCAGTACGGGGGAGGGCGAGCAGTACTTC. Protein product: CASSTGEGEQYF.